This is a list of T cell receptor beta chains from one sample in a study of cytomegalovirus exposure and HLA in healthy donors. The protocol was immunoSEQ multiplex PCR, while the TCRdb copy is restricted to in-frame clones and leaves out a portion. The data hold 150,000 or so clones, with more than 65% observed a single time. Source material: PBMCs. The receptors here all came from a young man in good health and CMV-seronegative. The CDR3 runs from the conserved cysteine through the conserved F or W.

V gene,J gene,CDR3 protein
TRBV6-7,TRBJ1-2,CARQPGQGANGYTF
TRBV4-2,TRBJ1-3,CASSQDEGFRTIYF
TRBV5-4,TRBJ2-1,CASRPGQGAIEQFF
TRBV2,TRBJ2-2,CASRDRAANTGELFF
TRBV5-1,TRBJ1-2,CASSPRGQGEVGNYGYTF
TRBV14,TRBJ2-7,CASSLGTGSYEQYF
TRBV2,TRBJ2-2,CASSEIPGTGFPGELFF
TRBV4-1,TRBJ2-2,CASSQDPTSGGNTGELFF
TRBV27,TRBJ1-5,CASSSGSNQPQHF
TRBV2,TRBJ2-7,CASGHARETYEQYF
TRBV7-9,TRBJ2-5,CASSRGQAQETQYF
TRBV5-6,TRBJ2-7,CASSLTYEQYF
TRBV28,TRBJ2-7,CASSLGTGRGEQYF
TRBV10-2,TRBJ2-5,CASSESRALETQYF
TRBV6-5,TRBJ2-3,CATALAGGGTDTQYF
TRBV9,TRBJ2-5,CASSVGTSGQETQYF
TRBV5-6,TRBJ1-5,CASSVGTGSNQPQHF
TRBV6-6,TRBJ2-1,CASRGQAAHSYNEQFF
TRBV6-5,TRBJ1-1,CASRITGAMNTEAFF
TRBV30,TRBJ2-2,CAWDRVTTGELFF
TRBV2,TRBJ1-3,CASSERGSGNTIYF
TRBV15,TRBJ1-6,CATSRRPGQTYNSPLHF
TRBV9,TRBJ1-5,CASSVADSYGQPQHF
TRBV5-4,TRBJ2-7,CASSLVTGGPPDPYEQYF
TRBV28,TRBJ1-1,CASSWGANTEAFF
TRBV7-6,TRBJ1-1,CASSLPTGMSEAFF
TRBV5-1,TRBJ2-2,CASSLVSGANTGELFF
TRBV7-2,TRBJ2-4,CASSPQTGLQYF
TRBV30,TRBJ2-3,CAWSVGGADTQYF
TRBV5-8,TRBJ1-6,CASSLGQNNSPLHF
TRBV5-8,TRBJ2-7,CASSLVIDRGLGEQYF
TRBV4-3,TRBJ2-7,CASSQVGQGPPYEQYF
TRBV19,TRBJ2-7,CASSITGLNEQYF
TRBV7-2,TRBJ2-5,CASSFSGGAGAQYF
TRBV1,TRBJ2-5,CTSSPSGLAGETQYF
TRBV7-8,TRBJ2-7,CASSLRDRGYEQYF
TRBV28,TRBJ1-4,CASSPRDRGNEKLFF
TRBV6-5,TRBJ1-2,CASSQANYGYTF
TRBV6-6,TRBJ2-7,CASRRTGSSYEQYF
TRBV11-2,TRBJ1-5,CASSSQQGGGNQPQHF
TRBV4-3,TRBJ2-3,CASSQVGGQGRDTQYF
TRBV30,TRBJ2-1,CAWNLQGDDEQFF
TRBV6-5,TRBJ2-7,CASSLGTSGDYEQYF
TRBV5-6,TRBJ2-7,CASSVDSAYEQYF
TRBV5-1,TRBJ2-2,CASSPTSGELFF
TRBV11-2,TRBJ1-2,CASSIGGQIYGYTF
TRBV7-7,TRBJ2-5,CASSFSNQETQYF
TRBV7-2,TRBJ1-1,CASSSPVNTEAFF
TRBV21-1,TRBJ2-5,CASSKVLGGRSQLQETQYF
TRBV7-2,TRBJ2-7,CASSSPGQIIYEQYF
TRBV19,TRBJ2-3,CASSTSRGDTQYF
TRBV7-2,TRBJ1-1,CASSASFRGAFF
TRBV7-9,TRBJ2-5,CASSPWGDQETQYF
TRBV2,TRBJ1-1,CASSRDGGKDTEAFF
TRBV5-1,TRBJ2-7,CASSLSPYALREQYF
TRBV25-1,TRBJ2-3,CASSPYGGRGTGDTQYF
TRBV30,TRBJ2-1,CARSGAYYNEQFF